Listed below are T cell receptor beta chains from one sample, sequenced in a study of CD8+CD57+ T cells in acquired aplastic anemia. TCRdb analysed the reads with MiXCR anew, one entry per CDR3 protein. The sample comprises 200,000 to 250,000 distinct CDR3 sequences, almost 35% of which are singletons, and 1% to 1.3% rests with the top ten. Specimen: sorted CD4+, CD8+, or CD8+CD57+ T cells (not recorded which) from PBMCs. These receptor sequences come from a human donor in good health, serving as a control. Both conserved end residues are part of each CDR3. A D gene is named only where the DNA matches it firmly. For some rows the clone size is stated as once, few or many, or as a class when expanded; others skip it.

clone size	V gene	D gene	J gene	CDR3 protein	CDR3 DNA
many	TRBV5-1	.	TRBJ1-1	CASSSTFRTEAFF	TGCGCCAGCAGCTCGACCTTTAGGACTGAAGCTTTCTTT
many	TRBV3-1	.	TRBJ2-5	CASDRGSQETQYF	TGTGCCAGCGACCGCGGGTCCCAAGAGACCCAGTACTTC
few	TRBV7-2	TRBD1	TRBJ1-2	CASSLQKGALYGYTF	TGTGCCAGCAGCTTACAGAAGGGGGCCCTCTATGGCTACACCTTC
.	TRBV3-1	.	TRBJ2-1	CASSQDYYEQFF	TGTGCCAGCAGCCAAGATTACTATGAGCAGTTCTTC
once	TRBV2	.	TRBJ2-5	CASSEDGTRETQYF	TGTGCCAGCAGTGAAGATGGGACGCGGGAGACCCAGTACTTC
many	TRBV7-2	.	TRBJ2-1	CASSKQGGHEQFF	TGTGCCAGCAGCAAACAAGGAGGGCATGAGCAGTTCTTC
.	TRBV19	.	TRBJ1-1	CASRSGFFQRAFF	TGTGCCAGTAGATCTGGGTTTTTTCAACGGGCTTTCTTT
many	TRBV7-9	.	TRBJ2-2	CASSWGQNTGELFF	TGTGCCAGCAGCTGGGGACAGAACACCGGGGAGCTGTTTTTT
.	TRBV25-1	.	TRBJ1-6	CASGRFNSPLHF	TGTGCCAGCGGACGGTTTAATTCACCCCTCCACTTT
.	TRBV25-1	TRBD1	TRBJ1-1	CASSTGVGTEAFF	TGTGCCAGCAGTACAGGGGTCGGCACTGAAGCTTTCTTT
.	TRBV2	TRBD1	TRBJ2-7	CASSVTGNYEQYF	TGTGCCAGCAGTGTGACAGGGAACTACGAGCAGTACTTC
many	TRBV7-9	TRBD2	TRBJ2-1	CASSARTSGVGYNEQFF	TGTGCCAGCAGCGCCAGGACTAGCGGGGTCGGCTACAATGAGCAGTTCTTC
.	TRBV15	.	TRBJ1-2	CATSYGTANYGYTF	TGTGCCACCAGCTATGGTACAGCTAACTATGGCTACACCTTC
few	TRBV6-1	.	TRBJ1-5	CASSGPLGTSNQPQHF	TGTGCCAGCAGTGGACCTCTAGGGACCAGCAATCAGCCCCAGCATTTT
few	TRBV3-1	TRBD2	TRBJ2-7	CASIFKAAGGPPLLYEQYF	TGTGCCAGCATATTTAAAGCGGCGGGAGGTCCGCCCCTCCTTTACGAGCAGTACTTC
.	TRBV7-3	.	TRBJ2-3	CASSLLAGPTDTQYF	TGTGCCAGCAGCTTACTGGCGGGGCCCACAGATACGCAGTATTTT
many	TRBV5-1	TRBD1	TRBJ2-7	CASSLGDRDSYEQYF	TGCGCCAGCAGCTTGGGCGACAGGGACTCCTACGAGCAGTACTTC
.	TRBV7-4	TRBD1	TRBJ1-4	CASSLGQGEEKLFF	TGTGCCAGCAGCTTAGGGCAGGGGGAGGAAAAACTGTTTTTT
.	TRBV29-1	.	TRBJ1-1	CSVSGENRLQRAFF	TGCAGCGTCTCTGGGGAGAACAGACTTCAGAGGGCTTTCTTT
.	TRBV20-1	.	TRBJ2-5	CSARLSGRQETQYF	TGCAGTGCTAGATTATCGGGCCGCCAAGAGACCCAGTACTTC
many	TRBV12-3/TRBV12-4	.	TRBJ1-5	CASSRQLYSNQPQHF	TGTGCCAGCAGCCGACAGCTATATAGCAATCAGCCCCAGCATTTT
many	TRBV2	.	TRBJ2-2	CASSAAGLGTGELFF	TGTGCCAGCAGTGCAGCCGGGTTGGGCACCGGGGAGCTGTTTTTT